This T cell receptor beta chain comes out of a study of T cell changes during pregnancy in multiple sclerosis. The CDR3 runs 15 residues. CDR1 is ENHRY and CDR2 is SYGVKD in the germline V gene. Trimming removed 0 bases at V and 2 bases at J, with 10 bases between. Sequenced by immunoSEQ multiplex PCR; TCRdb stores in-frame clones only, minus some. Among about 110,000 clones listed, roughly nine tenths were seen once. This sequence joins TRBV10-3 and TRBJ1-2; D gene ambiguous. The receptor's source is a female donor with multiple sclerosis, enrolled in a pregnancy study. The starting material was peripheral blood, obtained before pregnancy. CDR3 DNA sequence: TGTGCCATCAGTGAGTCGGTAGAAGAGAACTATGGCTACACCTTC. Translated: CAISESVEENYGYTF.